The sample holds a few counts of the clone carrying this T cell receptor beta chain. Its matching antigen is unknown. The CDR3 is cut off 3 residues early in the read; its end comes from the germline J gene. These data originate in a study of T cell clonality in common variable immunodeficiency. Study-level results: Fewer TCRbeta clones were shared among CVID subjects than controls. In common variable immunodeficiency, TCR beta chains reportedly carried fewer deletions and N-nucleotide insertions.

CVID meant reduced serum IgG, IgA and/or IgM plus specific antibody deficiency. The CDR3 spans 14 residues. V was pared by 4 bases and J by 3 bases, with 10 bases between. CDR1 is SEHNR, CDR2 FQNEAQ, per germline (reference sequence). Using immunoSEQ multiplex PCR, the repertoire was profiled, and TCRdb retains in-frame clones only, with some absent. This repertoire lists 25,000 to 30,000 clones without singletons; about 3% sits in the top ten. The sequence was collected from a human donor with common variable immunodeficiency. Sequencing was performed on peripheral blood mononuclear cells. This chain joins TRBV7-9 and TRBJ1-5; D possibly corresponds to TRBD1 (5 bases). The sequenced CDR3 bases are TGTGCCAGCAGCTCTGACAGTAACAATCAGCCC. Translated, it gives CASSSDSNNQP. The CDR3 in its entirety is CASSSDSNNQPQHF. Based on the CDR3 plus reference TRBV7-9 and TRBJ1-5, the full variable domain is DTGVSQNPRHKITKRGQNVTFRCDPISEHNRLYWYRQTLGQGPEFLTYFQNEAQLEKSRLLSDRFSAERPKGSFSTLEIQRTEQGDSAMYLCASSSDSNNQPQHFGDGTRLSIL.